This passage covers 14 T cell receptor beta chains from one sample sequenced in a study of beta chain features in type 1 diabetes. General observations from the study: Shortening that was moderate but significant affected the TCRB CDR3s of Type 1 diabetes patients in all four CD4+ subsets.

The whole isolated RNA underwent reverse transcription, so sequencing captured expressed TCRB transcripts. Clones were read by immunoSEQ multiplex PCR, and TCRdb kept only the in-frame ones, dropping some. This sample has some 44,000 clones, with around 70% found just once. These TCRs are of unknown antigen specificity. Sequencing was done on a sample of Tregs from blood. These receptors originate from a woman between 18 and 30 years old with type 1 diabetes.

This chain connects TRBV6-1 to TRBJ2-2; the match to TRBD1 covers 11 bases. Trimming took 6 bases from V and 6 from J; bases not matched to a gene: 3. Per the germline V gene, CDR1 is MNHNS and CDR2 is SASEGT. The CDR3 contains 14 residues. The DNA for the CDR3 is TGTGCCAGCAGCTGGGACAGGGGGGCCGGGGAGCTGTTTTTT. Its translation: CASSWDRGAGELFF.

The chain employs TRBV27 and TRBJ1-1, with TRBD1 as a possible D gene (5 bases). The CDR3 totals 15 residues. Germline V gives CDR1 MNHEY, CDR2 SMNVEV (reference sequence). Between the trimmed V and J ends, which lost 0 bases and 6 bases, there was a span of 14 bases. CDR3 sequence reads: CASSLSRRVGAEAFF. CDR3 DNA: TGTGCCAGCAGTTTATCGCGCAGGGTTGGAGCTGAAGCTTTCTTT.

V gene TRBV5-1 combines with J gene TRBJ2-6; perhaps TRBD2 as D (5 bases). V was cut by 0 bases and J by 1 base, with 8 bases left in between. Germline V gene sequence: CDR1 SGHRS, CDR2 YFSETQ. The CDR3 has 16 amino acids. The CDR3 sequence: CASSLVRGSGANVLTF. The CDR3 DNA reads TGCGCCAGCAGCTTGGTACGGGGTTCTGGGGCCAACGTCCTGACTTTC. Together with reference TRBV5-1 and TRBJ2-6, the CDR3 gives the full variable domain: KAGVTQTPRYLIKTRGQQVTLSCSPISGHRSVSWYQQTPGQGLQFLFEYFSETQRNKGNFPGRFSGRQFSNSRSEMNVSTLELGDSALYLCASSLVRGSGANVLTFGAGSRLTVL.

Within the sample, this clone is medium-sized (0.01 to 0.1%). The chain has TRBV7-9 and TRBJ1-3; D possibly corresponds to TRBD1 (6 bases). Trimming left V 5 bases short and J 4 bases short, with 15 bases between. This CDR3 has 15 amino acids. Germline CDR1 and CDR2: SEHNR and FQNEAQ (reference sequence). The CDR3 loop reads CASSPQGLLGNTIYF. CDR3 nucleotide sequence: TGTGCCAGCAGCCCACAGGGTTTACTGGGAAACACCATATATTTT.

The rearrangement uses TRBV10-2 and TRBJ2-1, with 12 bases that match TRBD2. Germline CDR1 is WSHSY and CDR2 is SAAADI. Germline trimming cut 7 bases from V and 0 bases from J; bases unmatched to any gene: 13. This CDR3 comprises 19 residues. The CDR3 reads CASTGELAGGWSSYNEQFF. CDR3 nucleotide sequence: TGCGCCAGCACTGGTGAACTAGCGGGAGGTTGGAGCTCCTACAATGAGCAGTTCTTC.

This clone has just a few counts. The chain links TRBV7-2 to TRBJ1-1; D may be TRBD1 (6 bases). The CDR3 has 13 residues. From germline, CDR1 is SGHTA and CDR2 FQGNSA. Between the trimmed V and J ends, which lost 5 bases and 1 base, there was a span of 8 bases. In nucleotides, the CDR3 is TGTGCCAGCAGCAAACAGGGGAACACTGAAGCTTTCTTT. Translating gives CASSKQGNTEAFF.

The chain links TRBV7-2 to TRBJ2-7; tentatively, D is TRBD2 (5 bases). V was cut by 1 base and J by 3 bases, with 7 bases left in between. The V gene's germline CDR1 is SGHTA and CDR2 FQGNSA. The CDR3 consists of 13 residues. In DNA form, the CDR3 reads TGTGCCAGCAGCTTAGACGGACTCTACGAGCAGTACTTC. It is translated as CASSLDGLYEQYF.

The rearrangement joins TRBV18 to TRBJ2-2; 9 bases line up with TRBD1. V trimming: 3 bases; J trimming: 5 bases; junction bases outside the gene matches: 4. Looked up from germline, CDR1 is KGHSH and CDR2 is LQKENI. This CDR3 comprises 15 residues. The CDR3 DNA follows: TGTGCCAGCTCACCCGGGACAGGGCGGACCGGGGAGCTGTTTTTT. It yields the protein CASSPGTGRTGELFF.

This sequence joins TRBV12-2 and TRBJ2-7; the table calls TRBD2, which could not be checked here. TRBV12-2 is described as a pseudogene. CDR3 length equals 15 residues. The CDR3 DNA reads TGTGCAAGTCGTACTACTGTCAAGATCTACTACGAGCAGTACTTC. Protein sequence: CASRTTVKIYYEQYF.

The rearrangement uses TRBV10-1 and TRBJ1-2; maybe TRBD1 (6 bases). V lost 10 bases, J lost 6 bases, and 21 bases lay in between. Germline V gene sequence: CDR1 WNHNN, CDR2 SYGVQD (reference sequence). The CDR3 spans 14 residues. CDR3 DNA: TGCGCCATCACCCGGGACACCCATTTGGATGGCTACACCTTC. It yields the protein CAITRDTHLDGYTF.

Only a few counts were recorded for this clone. The CDR3 nucleotides are TGTGCCAGCAGAGGGGGGGGAAACCTCGAGCAGTACTTC. This codes for CASRGGGNLEQYF. This rearrangement joins TRBV7-2 to TRBJ2-7, with a possible D match to TRBD2 (7 bases). Trimming shortened V by 6 bases and J by 6 bases, and 15 bases separated the two germline ends. The CDR3 is 13 amino acids. Germline V gene data show CDR1 as SGHTA and CDR2 as FQGNSA.

The DNA of the CDR3 is TGTGCCAGCAGTGTCGGACAGGGAGGGTATAGCAATCAGCCCCAGCATTTT. Encoded protein: CASSVGQGGYSNQPQHF. The chain employs TRBV6-4 and TRBJ1-5; TRBD1 matches 8 bases. The CDR3 runs to 17 residues. V lost 4 bases, J lost 0 bases, and 8 bases stayed unmatched. The germline gives CDR1 MRHNA, CDR2 SNTAGT.

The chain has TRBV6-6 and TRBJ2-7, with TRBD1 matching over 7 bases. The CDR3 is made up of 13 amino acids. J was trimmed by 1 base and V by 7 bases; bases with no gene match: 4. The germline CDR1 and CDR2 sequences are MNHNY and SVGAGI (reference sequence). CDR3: CASNRQGSYEQYF. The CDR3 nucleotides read TGTGCCAGCAACCGACAGGGTTCCTACGAGCAGTACTTC.

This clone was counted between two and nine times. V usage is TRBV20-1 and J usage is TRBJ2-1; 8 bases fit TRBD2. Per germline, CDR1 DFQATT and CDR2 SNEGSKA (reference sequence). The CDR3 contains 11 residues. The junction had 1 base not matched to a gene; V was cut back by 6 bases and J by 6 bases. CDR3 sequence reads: CSAAGANEQFF. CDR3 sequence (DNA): TGCAGTGCAGCGGGAGCCAATGAGCAGTTCTTC.